These 15 T cell receptor beta chains were sequenced from one sample in a study of blood T cells in healthy people across ages. It was with a sample-barcoded 5' primer and a J-beta primer mix that a second PCR of roughly 7 to 12 cycles was run. MiXCR, applied by TCRdb to the 5' RACE reads, yields one record per CDR3 protein. The repertoire holds hundreds of thousands of distinct CDR3 sequences, with roughly 43% as singletons. Specimen: blood. The receptors shown here come from a man older than 75 in good health.

V gene TRBV6-2 or TRBV6-3 combines with J gene TRBJ2-2, with 7 bases lining up with TRBD1. Germline CDR1 and CDR2: MNHEY and SVGEGT. With 5 bases clipped from V and 1 base from J, the junction kept 7 bases outside the gene matches. The CDR3 runs to 16 residues. This chain's CDR3 is CASSLDRVLNTGELFF. In DNA form, the CDR3 reads TGTGCCAGCAGTCTCGACAGGGTTTTGAACACCGGGGAGCTGTTTTTT.

To note about this clonotype: A junction boundary mismatches the germline segment, possibly from a read error. This chain links TRBV20-1 with TRBJ2-5, with D possibly matching TRBD1 (7 bases). This CDR3 contains 14 residues. Germline CDR1 reads DFQATT; CDR2 reads SNEGSKA (reference sequence). The CDR3 is CSAGKTGWGETLYF. For the CDR3, the DNA is TGCAGTGCTGGAAAGACAGGGTGGGGGGAGACCCTGTACTTC.

V and J are TRBV28 and TRBJ2-5, with D tentatively TRBD1 (6 bases). From germline, CDR1 is MDHEN and CDR2 SYDVKM. V lost 4 bases, J lost 1 base, and 19 bases lay in between. CDR3 length equals 17 residues. Here the CDR3 reads CASSSSRGVEFQETQYF. CDR3 sequence (DNA): TGTGCCAGCAGTTCTTCCAGGGGAGTGGAGTTCCAAGAGACCCAGTACTTC.

The chain employs TRBV6-5 and TRBJ1-4; a weak D match, TRBD1 (6 bases). This CDR3 is 15 amino acids long. From germline, CDR1 is MNHEY and CDR2 SVGAGI. V was pared by 2 bases and J by 3 bases, with 10 bases between. The CDR3 nucleotides are TGTGCCAGCAGTTACGCAGGGGCGTCTAATGAAAAACTGTTTTTT. Its translation is CASSYAGASNEKLFF.

This clonotype showed up just a few times. The chain couples TRBV24-1 to TRBJ2-7; D gene unclear. V was clipped by 0 bases and J by 4 bases, with 6 bases between them. CDR3 size: 13 residues. Germline V gene sequence: CDR1 KGHDR, CDR2 SFDVKD. As DNA, the CDR3 is TGTGCCACCAGTGATTTGCCTGGATACGAGCAGTACTTC. Translation gives CATSDLPGYEQYF.

This chain links TRBV29-1 with TRBJ1-1; 8 positions agree with TRBD1. Per germline, CDR1 SQVTM and CDR2 ANQGSEA. CDR3 length equals 12 residues. V was pared by 0 bases and J by 10 bases, with 4 bases of the junction left unmatched. The CDR3: CSVEEQGAAAFF. CDR3 bases: TGCAGCGTTGAAGAGCAGGGGGCGGCAGCTTTCTTT.

This clonotype was seen ten or more times. This rearrangement joins TRBV5-6 to TRBJ2-1; D is uncertain. This CDR3 region has 16 residues. Germline CDR1 and CDR2: SGHDT and YYEEEE. Trimming shortened V by 1 base and J by 0 bases, and 11 bases separated the two germline ends. The CDR3 DNA reads as TGTGCCAGCAGCTTGCCTCGGTTGAGCTCCTACAATGAGCAGTTCTTC. This codes for CASSLPRLSSYNEQFF.

The chain uses TRBV21-1 and TRBJ2-1; the table's D call, TRBD2, has no DNA check behind it. TRBV21-1 is an annotated pseudogene. This CDR3 spans 15 amino acids. CDR3 coding DNA: TGTGCCAGCAGCAATAGGAGCGGGGTGGTCGATGAGCAGTTCTTC. This codes for CASSNRSGVVDEQFF.

Only a few counts were recorded for this clonotype. The chain employs TRBV15 and TRBJ2-7; no firm D call. The CDR3 spans 13 residues. The germline V gene encodes CDR1 LNHNV and CDR2 YYDKDF (reference sequence). The germline V and J ends were trimmed by 0 bases and 4 bases, with 7 bases remaining between them. Written as DNA, the CDR3 is TGTGCCACCAGCAGAGATTTCCTGTACGAGCAGTACTTC. Translated, it gives CATSRDFLYEQYF.

The V call is TRBV5-1, the J call TRBJ1-2, with unresolved D. Trimming pared 2 bases from V and 8 bases from J, leaving 19 bases between. There are 15 residues in the CDR3. The germline CDR1 and CDR2 sequences are SGHRS and YFSETQ. The CDR3 DNA reads as TGCGCCAGCAGCTTAGGCGAAGCGGGGTCTGAGGGCTACACCTTC. This sequence encodes CASSLGEAGSEGYTF.

The CDR3 loop reads CASNRQGAANEKLFF. The DNA for the CDR3 is TGCGCCAGCAATCGACAGGGGGCGGCTAATGAAAAACTGTTTTTT. The chain joins TRBV5-1 to TRBJ1-4; 10 bases align to TRBD1. CDR3 length: 15 amino acids. Germline trimming cut 6 bases from V and 3 bases from J; bases unmatched to any gene: 5. Germline CDR1 reads SGHRS; CDR2 reads YFSETQ.

The chain links TRBV12-5 to TRBJ2-1; D might be TRBD2 (5 bases). The germline V gene encodes CDR1 LGHNT and CDR2 FRNRAP. The V and J ends lost 4 bases and 3 bases respectively, with 7 bases between them. The CDR3 totals 13 residues. The CDR3: CASGSGGYNEQFF. CDR3 sequence (DNA): TGTGCTAGTGGTTCAGGAGGCTACAATGAGCAGTTCTTC.

As regards this clonotype: A read error may be the cause here, since a much bigger clone is one base away. The chain carries TRBV6-2 or TRBV6-3 and TRBJ2-5; D is uncertain. The end of the DNA aligns better with TRBJ2-7, so the J call may be wrong. CDR1 MNHEY and CDR2 SVGEGT come from the germline V gene. The CDR3 extends over 12 amino acids. The CDR3 DNA reads TGTGCCAGCAGTTCGCGTTTCTACGAGCAGTACTTC. Translation: CASSSRFYEQYF.

This clonotype was counted a few times. V usage is TRBV7-3 and J usage is TRBJ2-5; D is ambiguous. The closer fit of TRBJ2-1 to the DNA end suggests the J call may be wrong. The CDR3 consists of 13 residues. The germline V gene has CDR1 SGHTA and CDR2 FQGTGA. DNA of the CDR3: TGTGCCAGCAGCTTATCCAGAGGAGAGACCCAGTTCTTC. Translated, it gives CASSLSRGETQFF.

CDR3 region: CASSLGRQGTYNEQFF. CDR3 DNA sequence: TGTGCCAGCAGCTTAGGGAGACAGGGCACCTACAATGAGCAGTTCTTC. The V and J genes are TRBV11-3 and TRBJ2-1; 7 bases map to TRBD1. Trimming took 1 base from V and 2 from J; bases not matched to a gene: 5. The germline gives CDR1 SGHNT, CDR2 YENEEA. The CDR3 is 16 amino acids. The variable domain in full, completed from reference TRBV11-3 and TRBJ2-1, reads EAGVVQSPRYKIIEKKQPVAFWCNPISGHNTLYWYLQNLGQGPELLIRYENEEAVDDSQLPKDRFSAERLKGVDSTLKIQPAELGDSAVYLCASSLGRQGTYNEQFFGPGTRLTVL.